Judged by abundance, the clone carrying this TCR beta chain is medium-sized (0.01 to 0.1%). CDR1 and CDR2 from the germline V gene are SEHNR and FQNEAQ (reference sequence). The CDR3 length is 13 residues. V shed 5 bases and J shed 1 base, with 9 bases lying between them. Treatment of the sample: randomized to nivolumab then ipilimumab (arm A) or the reverse (arm B). None of the patients previously received DNA-damaging chemotherapy. Live CD3+CD8+ CD19− CD56− cells were sorted from PBMCs. TCRdb's copy holds only in-frame clones and misses some; the assay was immunoSEQ multiplex PCR. The table includes around 10,000 clones, around 73% detected once. The data derive from a study of sequential checkpoint blockade in melanoma. As for the study in general: Randomization was 1:1 between first-line nivolumab→ipilimumab and ipilimumab→nivolumab. After both sequences, patients received maintenance nivolumab.

The sample in question was CD8+ T cells sorted from blood (inferred from file names), obtained from a patient given nivolumab and ipilimumab in sequence. The V gene is TRBV7-9, the J gene TRBJ2-7; perhaps TRBD1 as D (6 bases). This TCR came from a human donor with melanoma. CDR3 sequence (DNA): TGTGCCAGCAGCCCTGGACAGTCCTACGAGCAGTACTTC. As protein: CASSPGQSYEQYF.